This TCR beta chain derives from a study of T cells in Graves' hyperthyroidism and ophthalmopathy. Whole-study context: Any treatment followed the collection of peripheral blood at initial diagnosis.

Based on clinical symptoms, serum thyroxine and TRAb, thyroid ultrasound and orbital computed tomography, diagnoses were reached. Overall study results and limits: Most expanded thyroid clonotypes above 0.001 recurred in blood. Stable hyperthyroidism was told apart from ophthalmopathy by a model built on 13 V-J features.

Using RNA transcripts as the source, TCR beta CDR3 regions were amplified. During a first-round RT-PCR of the TCR CDR3, the HTBI primer set was used. TCRdb reanalysed the multiplex PCR reads using MiXCR and keeps one entry per CDR3 protein. This sample has 350,000 to 500,000 distinct CDR3 sequences, with approximately 13% found just once. This clonotype was observed many times. Its cognate antigen is unknown. The length of the CDR3 is 14 residues. V dropped 6 bases and J dropped 7 bases, with 18 bases sitting between them. The V gene's germline CDR1 is SGHTA and CDR2 FQGNSA. The TCR sequence derives from a young woman with Graves' hyperthyroidism. The chain recombines TRBV7-2 with TRBJ2-5; possibly TRBD1 for D (6 bases). The source material was blood. CDR3 region: CASRGTTGTRTQYF. Here the CDR3 DNA reads TGTGCCAGCAGGGGAACGACCGGGACACGGACCCAGTACTTC.